This T cell receptor (beta chain) derives from a study of shared clonotypes between healthy human individuals. The study's findings and limits: Only blood underwent sampling, and tissue repertoires likely differ. In contrast to clonotypes shared by all four donors, non-shared clonotypes had lower generation probabilities. Sharing across four donors was highest in naive CD4 (around 5%) and lowest in memory CD8 (0.4%).

J gave up 5 bases and V 5 bases, and 5 bases lay outside the gene matches. Germline CDR1 reads MDHEN; CDR2 reads SYDVKM. This CDR3 region has 13 residues. Naive CD8 cells comprised CD45RO-negative, CCR7-positively selected cells, excluding terminally differentiated effector memory CD45RA+ cells. Of note for this clone: Its cognate antigen is unknown.

The assay was immunoSEQ multiplex PCR, and TCRdb's table has in-frame clones only and misses some. This repertoire shows 2 million to 2.5 million clones, about 95% found once; its top ten account for 1% to 1.3%. The sample taken for sequencing was naive CD8+ T cells sorted from blood. The chain uses TRBV28 and TRBJ2-7; TRBD1 aligns across 8 bases. The sequence was obtained from a man between 18 and 35 years old in good health. CDR3 residues: CASSPTGVHEQYF. CDR3 in DNA: TGTGCCAGCAGTCCGACAGGGGTCCACGAGCAGTACTTC.